Sequencing of this T cell receptor beta chain was carried out in a study of cytomegalovirus exposure and HLA in healthy donors (dated by TCRdb to between 2016 and 2019). About the study as a whole: According to a later analysis, one platform produced both the roughly 130 validation repertoires and the 700 or so repertoires of the first cohort. The study aimed to test whether signatures of past pathogen exposure could be identified by cataloging public T cell receptors. A separate validation cohort of approximately 120 different subjects was used in addition to the 666-subject first cohort. High-throughput TCR immunosequencing, statistical association of individual TCRs with disease status, and machine learning were combined to predict cytomegalovirus infection status.

V loses 6 bases of germline sequence and J loses 10 bases, and the interval between the two ends is 10 bases. As encoded in the germline V gene, CDR1 is MDHEN while CDR2 is SYDVKM. Reading from cysteine to phenylalanine, the CDR3 counts 11 amino acids. Only the CDR3 portion is preserved as DNA: 33 bases, with reading frame beginning at the first base. Separate from the approximately 670-subject first cohort, the validation cohort of 95 to 150 subjects was the group to which the donors belonged. Comment on this clone: Its antigen is not yet known. No much larger clonotype is one base removed from it; base qualities were not supplied.

Library construction relied on the immunoSEQ multiplex PCR assay. From the authors' description of their analysis: A statistical classification framework was built for diagnosing cytomegalovirus status from the catalog of TCR beta chain sequences. TCRdb limited this immuneACCESS table to in-frame rearrangements with V and J called. A share of clones is missing; checked studies link under half to unresolved V genes, and the rest is unexplained. Clone size and the V and J calls come from that table; the DNA yielded D and trimming. This sample comprises about 330,000 clones, around 90% of them detected only once. The ten top clones hold over 1% of the sample. The investigation overall reported the following: A later analysis lacked HLA typing for the validation cohort, so it scored co-occurrence in that cohort across all 110 or so repertoires. Subsequent analysis determined that TCRs grouped into clusters in the first cohort also showed a tendency toward co-occurrence across the 130 or so validation repertoires, and approximately 94% of cluster scores exceeded 0. The authors suggested that the approach could potentially be extended to other disease states and immunological phenotypes. Cytomegalovirus status was reported to be diagnosed by the classifier with high specificity and sensitivity in both the original and validation cohorts. The study listed 164 TCR beta chains as associated with cytomegalovirus. In vitro tests confirmed that a few of the cytomegalovirus-associated TCR beta chains recognize cytomegalovirus antigens. Most TCR sequences were seen in very few donors, while some public TCRs were found in many individuals.

The chain joins TRBV28 to TRBJ2-1; the D gene is not confidently resolved. This receptor was identified in a woman in her twenties or thirties in good health and CMV-seropositive. The material sequenced was PBMCs. The encoded CDR3 is CASRLLVEQFF. The DNA is as follows: TGTGCCAGCAGACTCCTCGTGGAGCAGTTCTTC.